A selection of T cell receptor beta chains follows, all from one sample in a study of beta chain features in type 1 diabetes. TCRdb's table, derived via immunoSEQ multiplex PCR, lists solely in-frame clones and lacks some. The sample has around 150,000 clones; about 7% are singletons. The material sequenced was central memory CD4+ T cells from blood. These receptors came from a woman aged 25 to 39 in good health. The CDR3 runs from the conserved cysteine through the conserved F or W. The order of the fields is J gene, V gene, CDR3 protein.

TRBJ1-4	TRBV7-9	CASGTLRGRGEKLFF
TRBJ1-5	TRBV19	CASRGGAWGNQPQHF
TRBJ1-5	TRBV18	CASSPPGGGSNQPQHF
TRBJ2-1	TRBV7-3	CASSLNTDSLGLHGEQFF
TRBJ2-1	TRBV6-5	CASSQSPPYNEQFF
TRBJ2-3	TRBV7-3	CASSSRSLRTDTQYF
TRBJ1-5	TRBV27	CASRGWDAGGQPQHF
TRBJ2-7	TRBV30	CAWSDRLGQYF
TRBJ2-1	TRBV7-2	CASSWTSGSYNEQFF
TRBJ2-5	TRBV28	CASSPNPGTFQETQYF